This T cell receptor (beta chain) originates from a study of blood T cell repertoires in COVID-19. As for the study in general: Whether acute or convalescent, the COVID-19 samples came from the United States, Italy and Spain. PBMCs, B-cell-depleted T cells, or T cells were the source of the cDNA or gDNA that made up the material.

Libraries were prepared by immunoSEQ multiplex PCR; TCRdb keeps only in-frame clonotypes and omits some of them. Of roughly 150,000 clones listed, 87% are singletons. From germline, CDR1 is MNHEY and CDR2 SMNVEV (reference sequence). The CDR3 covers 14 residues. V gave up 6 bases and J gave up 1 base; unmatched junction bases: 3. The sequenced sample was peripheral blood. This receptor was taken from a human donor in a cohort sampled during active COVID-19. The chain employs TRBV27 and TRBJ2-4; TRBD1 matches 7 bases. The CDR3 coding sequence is TGTGCCAGCAGACTACAGGGGGCCAAAAACATTCAGTACTTC. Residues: CASRLQGAKNIQYF.